These T cell receptor beta chains were read from a single sample in a study of blood T cells in healthy people across ages. TCRdb analysed the 5' RACE reads with MiXCR anew, one entry per CDR3 protein. Of around 2 million distinct CDR3 sequences in the sample, roughly two fifths were seen once. The specimen was blood. Every receptor here comes from a human donor in good health. Both conserved end residues are part of each CDR3. Fields, in order: J gene, D gene, V gene, clone size, CDR3 DNA, CDR3 protein. A D gene is named only where the DNA matches it firmly. Only some rows state a clone size, as once, few, many or a class for expanded clones.

TRBJ2-6 | . | TRBV5-1 | many | TGCGCCAGCCTTCAAGGGGTTGGGTCTGGGGCCAACGTCCTGACTTTC | CASLQGVGSGANVLTF
TRBJ1-6 | TRBD1 | TRBV4-3 | few | TGCGCCAGCAGCCAAGATGGCCGGGGAGGGGGCGGTTCACCCCTCCACTTT | CASSQDGRGGGGSPLHF
TRBJ2-3 | . | TRBV5-1 | . | TGCGCCAGCAGCTTGAGTGGGGGTTTAGATACGCAGTATTTT | CASSLSGGLDTQYF
TRBJ2-5 | . | TRBV20-1 | few | TGCAGTGCTAGGGGCTCAGGGAGAGGGACCCAGTACTTC | CSARGSGRGTQYF
TRBJ2-6 | . | TRBV15 | few | TGTGCCACCAGCAGCCCCCCCCTAATAGAGTCTCGCTCTGGGGCCAACGTCCTGACTTTC | CATSSPPLIESRSGANVLTF
TRBJ2-1 | TRBD2 | TRBV20-1 | . | TGCAGTGCCACCCGACTAGCGGGGCTTTACAATGAGCAGTTCTTC | CSATRLAGLYNEQFF
TRBJ2-7 | TRBD1 | TRBV12-3/TRBV12-4 | few | TGTGCCAGCAGAGCCGGGACAGACCACGAGCAGTACTTC | CASRAGTDHEQYF
TRBJ1-1 | . | TRBV12-3/TRBV12-4 | once | TGTGCCAGCAGAGATGATTCCAGGGGTGGCACTGAAGCTTTCTTT | CASRDDSRGGTEAFF
TRBJ2-7 | . | TRBV4-3 | once | TGCGCCAGCAGCCAACCGGGCAGGGGAATTCTCTACGAGCAGTACTTC | CASSQPGRGILYEQYF
TRBJ2-3 | . | TRBV6-2/TRBV6-3 | few | TGTGCCCTCGGGCAGGGCACAGATACGCAGTATTTT | CALGQGTDTQYF
TRBJ1-2 | . | TRBV6-1 | once | TGTGCCAGCAGTGAATTCCTAATCAACTATGGCTACACCTTC | CASSEFLINYGYTF
TRBJ2-1 | TRBD2 | TRBV5-1 | few | TGCGCCAGCAGCTTGGCTAGCGGACACAATGAGCAGTTCTTC | CASSLASGHNEQFF
TRBJ2-5 | TRBD2 | TRBV5-1 | . | TGCGCCAGCAGCTTCCACGGACTAGCGGGGGAGACCCAGTACTTC | CASSFHGLAGETQYF
TRBJ1-2 | . | TRBV13 | . | TGTGCCAGCAGCCTAGCCCCTGGCAGGGAGGAATATGGCTACACCTTC | CASSLAPGREEYGYTF
TRBJ1-2 | TRBD1 | TRBV28 | . | TGTGCCAGCAGTTTCTCGACAGGGAGGGGAAACTATGGCTACACCTTC | CASSFSTGRGNYGYTF
TRBJ2-4 | TRBD2 | TRBV6-2/TRBV6-3 | . | TGTGCCAGCAGTTACGGGAGGGGAAGCAGGGCTGGGCAGTACTTC | CASSYGRGSRAGQYF
TRBJ1-6 | TRBD1 | TRBV10-3 | . | TGTGCCATCAGTGATGACAGGGGCTCCTATAATTCACCCCTCCACTTT | CAISDDRGSYNSPLHF
TRBJ1-4 | . | TRBV29-1 | few | TGCAGCCGTCTCCGGGACCGTCATAATGAAAAACTGTTTTTT | CSRLRDRHNEKLFF
TRBJ2-7 | TRBD2 | TRBV12-3/TRBV12-4 | . | TGTGCCAGCAGTCCTGCTGGGGGGCGGGGGGCCGCCTACGAGCAGTACTTC | CASSPAGGRGAAYEQYF
TRBJ1-1 | TRBD1 | TRBV6-2/TRBV6-3 | . | TGTGCCAGCAGAACGACAGGGAATGAAGCTTTCTTT | CASRTTGNEAFF
TRBJ2-5 | . | TRBV9 | few | TGTGCCAGCAGCGTAGGAGTAACCGAGACCCAGTACTTC | CASSVGVTETQYF
TRBJ1-1 | TRBD1 | TRBV20-1 | . | TGCAGGAGCAGGGGGGACACTGAAGCTTTCTTT | CRSRGDTEAFF
TRBJ1-1 | . | TRBV29-1 | . | TGCAGCGTTGAAAAGGGCTCCACTGAAGCTTTCTTT | CSVEKGSTEAFF
TRBJ2-7 | . | TRBV29-1 | many | TGCAGCGTTGAAGGTTCTGGCGAGCAGTACTTC | CSVEGSGEQYF